A single sample gave rise to the 30 T cell receptor beta chains below, sequenced in a study of T-cell memory formation after mild COVID-19. MiXCR, applied by TCRdb to the 5' RACE reads, yields one record per CDR3 protein. This repertoire shows approximately 410,000 distinct CDR3 sequences, about 25% found once; its top ten account for around 14%. Sequenced material: PBMCs or a T cell subset sorted from them (not recorded which). The receptor set was obtained from an adult woman who had mild COVID-19 (a few samples of this study predate the infection). Cell type and time point are not known.

This clonotype came up a few times. The J gene is TRBJ1-2, the V gene TRBV7-2; D remains ambiguous. The germline gives CDR1 SGHTA, CDR2 FQGNSA. There are 15 residues in the CDR3. V was pared by 1 base and J by 7 bases, with 16 bases between. CDR3 coding DNA: TGTGCCAGCAGCTTAGACTATTCCCCCCGAGGTGGCTACACCTTC. Protein product: CASSLDYSPRGGYTF. Based on the CDR3 plus reference TRBV7-2 and TRBJ1-2, the full variable domain is GAGVSQSPSNKVTEKGKDVELRCDPISGHTALYWYRQSLGQGLEFLIYFQGNSAPDKSGLPSDRFSAERTGGSVSTLTIQRTQQEDSAVYLCASSLDYSPRGGYTFGSGTRLTVV.

This clonotype turned up a few times. This chain joins TRBV20-1 and TRBJ2-3; 8 bases map to TRBD2. Trimming at V came to 6 bases and at J to 4 bases, leaving 15 bases not matched to a gene. Germline CDR1 and CDR2: DFQATT and SNEGSKA (reference sequence). There are 16 residues in the CDR3. The CDR3 DNA reads as TGCAGTGCCGAGGCCACTAGCGGAGCGGAGGCAGATACGCAGTATTTT. It encodes CSAEATSGAEADTQYF.

This clonotype was seen more than once but under ten times. The chain links TRBV6-6 to TRBJ1-1, with unresolved D. The germline V gene encodes CDR1 MNHNY and CDR2 SVGAGI (reference sequence). The CDR3 spans 13 residues. V gave up 5 bases and J gave up 2 bases, with 9 bases separating them. The CDR3 protein is CASSHVINTEAFF. The CDR3 nucleotides are TGTGCCAGCAGTCATGTCATAAACACTGAAGCTTTCTTT.

This chain joins TRBV20-1 and TRBJ2-7; 7 bases line up with TRBD2. This CDR3 contains 14 residues. V shed 3 bases, J shed 0 bases, and the junction held 5 bases outside the gene matches. Germline assignment: CDR1 DFQATT and CDR2 SNEGSKA (reference sequence). The CDR3 loop reads CSASMGGSSYEQYF. As DNA, the CDR3 is TGCAGTGCTAGCATGGGGGGGAGCTCCTACGAGCAGTACTTC.

In its sample, this clonotype was seen a few times. The DNA for the CDR3 is TGCGCCAGCAGCTTGGCCCCGCTTGCGGGGGGGCGTCAAGATACGCAGTATTTT. Its protein is CASSLAPLAGGRQDTQYF. The chain combines TRBV5-1 with TRBJ2-3; 9 bases are shared with TRBD2. In germline, CDR1 is SGHRS, CDR2 YFSETQ. V dropped 0 bases and J dropped 5; count of bases not matched to a gene: 13. CDR3 length: 18 amino acids. Full variable domain (outside the CDR3, taken from reference TRBV5-1 and TRBJ2-3): KAGVTQTPRYLIKTRGQQVTLSCSPISGHRSVSWYQQTPGQGLQFLFEYFSETQRNKGNFPGRFSGRQFSNSRSEMNVSTLELGDSALYLCASSLAPLAGGRQDTQYFGPGTRLTVL.

The V gene is TRBV5-6, the J gene TRBJ2-7; maybe TRBD2 (5 bases). V lost 3 bases to trimming and J lost 0 bases, with 19 bases between them. Germline V gene data show CDR1 as SGHDT and CDR2 as YYEEEE. The CDR3 has 17 residues. The CDR3 here is CASSSAVLRGNSYEQYF. The DNA of the CDR3 is TGTGCCAGCAGCTCGGCCGTACTACGGGGAAACTCCTACGAGCAGTACTTC.

V and J are TRBV7-2 and TRBJ2-6, with D tentatively TRBD1 or TRBD2 (5 bases each). The CDR3 is 18 residues long. V dropped 4 bases and J dropped 2 bases, with 18 bases sitting between them. CDR1 is SGHTA, CDR2 FQGNSA, per germline. The CDR3 is CASSSRDGPLAGANVLTF. CDR3 coding DNA: TGTGCCAGCAGCTCACGGGACGGACCTCTAGCTGGGGCCAACGTCCTGACTTTC. Complete variable domain (other parts from reference TRBV7-2 and TRBJ2-6): GAGVSQSPSNKVTEKGKDVELRCDPISGHTALYWYRQSLGQGLEFLIYFQGNSAPDKSGLPSDRFSAERTGGSVSTLTIQRTQQEDSAVYLCASSSRDGPLAGANVLTFGAGSRLTVL.

This clonotype was seen more than once but under ten times. The chain combines TRBV5-1 with TRBJ2-2; tentative D call: TRBD2 (6 bases). From germline, CDR1 is SGHRS and CDR2 YFSETQ. The CDR3 runs to 17 residues. Trimming took off 2 bases at V and 2 bases at J, with 16 bases between the two ends. CDR3 protein: CASSFIFGGINTGELFF. The DNA of the CDR3 is TGCGCCAGCAGCTTTATATTCGGCGGGATCAACACCGGGGAGCTGTTTTTT.

V gene TRBV29-1 combines with J gene TRBJ2-1, with D perhaps TRBD2 (5 bases). CDR1 and CDR2 (germline): SQVTM, ANQGSEA. This CDR3 comprises 13 residues. With 6 bases removed from V and 3 bases from J, the gap between germline ends came to 12 bases. This CDR3 reads CSVGGRSYNEQFF. CDR3 coding DNA: TGCAGCGTCGGTGGGAGAAGCTACAATGAGCAGTTCTTC.

This clonotype was seen ten or more times. The chain has TRBV3-1 and TRBJ2-7; 11 nucleotides match TRBD2. The germline V gene has CDR1 LGHDT and CDR2 YNNKEL (reference sequence). There are 15 residues in the CDR3. Trimming took 6 bases from V and 2 from J; bases not matched to a gene: 6. CDR3 loop: CASSPTSGRTYEQYF. As DNA, the CDR3 is TGTGCCAGCAGTCCAACTAGCGGGAGAACCTACGAGCAGTACTTC.

V and J are TRBV4-2 and TRBJ2-3; D ambiguous. The CDR3 has 14 residues. CDR1 LGHNA and CDR2 YNFKEQ come from the germline V gene. V was clipped by 5 bases and J by 2 bases, with 11 bases between them. The CDR3 reads CASSDPNPTDTQYF. CDR3 nucleotides: TGTGCCAGCAGCGACCCCAATCCCACAGATACGCAGTATTTT.

This clonotype was recorded a few times. CDR3 nucleotide sequence: TGTGCCAGCAGTTACACTAGGACTTACCCGGGCAGCTCCTACAATGAGCAGTTCTTC. This translates into CASSYTRTYPGSSYNEQFF. The V and J genes are TRBV6-2 or TRBV6-3 and TRBJ2-1; the D gene is possibly TRBD2 (5 bases). V shed 2 bases and J shed 0 bases, with 20 bases lying between them. The CDR3 consists of 19 residues. Germline values: CDR1 MNHEY, CDR2 SVGEGT.

The V and J genes are TRBV27 and TRBJ1-1; D may be TRBD1 (6 bases). The CDR3 runs 14 residues. Deletions cut 5 bases from V and 5 bases from J, with 15 bases between. Per germline, CDR1 MNHEY and CDR2 SMNVEV (reference sequence). CDR3 amino acids: CASSLWGAGTEAFF. For the CDR3, the DNA is TGTGCCAGCAGTCTGTGGGGGGCGGGAACTGAAGCTTTCTTT.

V usage is TRBV7-3 and J usage is TRBJ2-7; TRBD1 matches 8 bases. V lost 2 bases, J lost 3 bases, and 6 bases stayed unmatched. This CDR3 is built from 15 residues. The germline V gene encodes CDR1 SGHTA and CDR2 FQGTGA. CDR3 loop: CASSLSGTGLYEQYF. CDR3 sequence (DNA): TGTGCCAGCAGCTTATCCGGGACAGGTCTCTACGAGCAGTACTTC.

The gene calls are TRBV4-3 and TRBJ2-7; 11 bases fit TRBD2. The V segment lost 3 bases and the J segment 4 bases; nucleotides outside the gene matches: 8. Germline CDR1 LGHNA, CDR2 YSLEER. CDR3 length: 16 residues. The CDR3 coding sequence is TGCGCCAGCAGCCAGGGTACTAGCGGGAGCGGGTACGAGCAGTACTTC. Translating gives CASSQGTSGSGYEQYF.

J is TRBJ2-1 and V is TRBV4-1, with TRBD2 matching over 9 bases. CDR1 and CDR2 from the germline V gene are MGHRA and YSYEKL. Trimming at V came to 1 base and at J to 6 bases, leaving 4 bases not matched to a gene. The CDR3 spans 15 residues. In DNA, the CDR3 is TGCGCCAGCAGCCAAGGCGGGGGGGGTGGCAATGAGCAGTTCTTC. This gives the protein CASSQGGGGGNEQFF.

This chain links TRBV27 with TRBJ2-7; possible D gene TRBD2, 5 bases. Between the trimmed V and J ends, which lost 6 bases and 4 bases, there was a span of 19 bases. The CDR3 is made up of 15 amino acids. The germline gives CDR1 MNHEY, CDR2 SMNVEV (reference sequence). Here the CDR3 reads CASSQNPGIVYEQYF. CDR3 DNA: TGTGCCAGCAGCCAAAATCCCGGGATAGTATACGAGCAGTACTTC.

The chain recombines TRBV30 with TRBJ1-3; D not resolved. Germline V gene lookup returns CDR1 GTSNPN and CDR2 SVGIG (reference sequence). Trimming pared 1 base from V and 4 bases from J, leaving 8 bases between. The length of the CDR3 is 13 residues. In nucleotides, the CDR3 is TGTGCCTGGAGTGGAGGGCCAGGAAACACCATATATTTT. This codes for CAWSGGPGNTIYF.

This clonotype was counted a few times. This chain uses TRBV5-6 with TRBJ2-4; 7 positions match TRBD1. The germline V gene encodes CDR1 SGHDT and CDR2 YYEEEE. The CDR3 has 17 amino acids. V gave up 3 bases and J gave up 0 bases; unmatched junction bases: 9. CDR3 protein: CASSSLGQSIAKNIQYF. Here the CDR3 DNA reads TGTGCCAGCAGCTCTCTGGGACAGTCAATAGCCAAAAACATTCAGTACTTC.

This clonotype has just a few counts. This chain connects TRBV7-2 to TRBJ2-3, with 13 bases identical to TRBD2. V dropped 0 bases and J dropped 2; count of bases not matched to a gene: 2. The CDR3 is 17 amino acids. Germline-derived CDR1 and CDR2 are SGHTA and FQGNSA. In nucleotides, the CDR3 is TGTGCCAGCAGCTTAGCGGGACTAGCGGGGAACACAGATACGCAGTATTTT. The encoded protein is CASSLAGLAGNTDTQYF. The full variable domain, in which reference TRBV7-2 and TRBJ2-3 provide the parts outside the CDR3, is GAGVSQSPSNKVTEKGKDVELRCDPISGHTALYWYRQSLGQGLEFLIYFQGNSAPDKSGLPSDRFSAERTGGSVSTLTIQRTQQEDSAVYLCASSLAGLAGNTDTQYFGPGTRLTVL.

The V call is TRBV9, the J call TRBJ2-5; D remains unclear. Trimming cost V 3 bases and J 1 base, with 4 bases left between them. Germline CDR1 reads SGDLS; CDR2 reads YYNGEE. This CDR3 has 12 amino acids. CDR3 sequence: CASSASQETQYF. CDR3 DNA: TGTGCCAGCAGCGCCTCCCAAGAGACCCAGTACTTC.

V and J are TRBV27 and TRBJ2-7; D perhaps matches TRBD2 (6 bases). Germline CDR1 MNHEY, CDR2 SMNVEV (reference sequence). V lost 5 bases, J lost 5 bases, and 16 bases lay in between. This CDR3 has 14 amino acids. This CDR3 is CASSTGLARNEQYF. CDR3 nucleotide sequence: TGTGCCAGCAGTACGGGACTGGCTAGGAACGAGCAGTACTTC.

This chain joins TRBV11-2 and TRBJ2-2, with TRBD1 matching 7 bases. Germline CDR1 and CDR2: SGHAT and FQNNGV. The CDR3 is made up of 16 amino acids. The V segment lost 3 bases and the J segment 2 bases; nucleotides outside the gene matches: 6. The CDR3 is CASSFQTGINTGELFF. The CDR3 coding sequence is TGTGCCAGCAGCTTTCAGACAGGGATTAACACCGGGGAGCTGTTTTTT.

This clonotype was counted a few times. V is TRBV24-1 and J is TRBJ2-7; D possibly uses TRBD1 or TRBD2 (5 bases each). Trimming cost V 4 bases and J 3 bases, with 6 bases left between them. CDR1 and CDR2 from the germline V gene are KGHDR and SFDVKD. This CDR3 spans 12 amino acids. The CDR3 DNA sequence: TGTGCCACCAGTGAGGGGGACTACGAGCAGTACTTC. Translation: CATSEGDYEQYF.

J is TRBJ2-3 and V is TRBV7-2; 8 bases match TRBD1. The V and J ends lost 6 bases and 4 bases, in that order; junction bases with no gene match: 6. The CDR3 runs to 14 residues. In germline, CDR1 is SGHTA, CDR2 FQGNSA. The CDR3 reads CASSRQGAPDTQYF. CDR3 nucleotides: TGTGCCAGCAGTAGGCAGGGGGCCCCAGATACGCAGTATTTT.

The V call is TRBV6-5, the J call TRBJ1-1; a possible D gene is TRBD1 (6 bases). Germline loops: CDR1 MNHEY, CDR2 SVGAGI. Trimming removed 4 bases from V and 4 bases from J, with 10 bases in between. The CDR3 has 13 residues. CDR3 residues: CASSLRGGTEAFF. Written as DNA, the CDR3 is TGTGCCAGCAGTTTAAGGGGGGGCACTGAAGCTTTCTTT.

CDR3 nucleotides: TGTGCCAGCAGTGGGTATAGCGCAGATACGCAGTATTTT. Its translation: CASSGYSADTQYF. The gene calls are TRBV6-2 or TRBV6-3 and TRBJ2-3; D possibly corresponds to TRBD2 (5 bases). Germline-derived CDR1 and CDR2 are MNHEY and SVGEGT. The CDR3 runs 13 residues. V lost 5 bases and J 4 bases, leaving 10 bases between the germline ends.

This clonotype was observed a handful of times. The chain combines TRBV5-1 with TRBJ2-7; possible D gene TRBD2, 5 bases. Germline lookup yields CDR1 SGHRS and CDR2 YFSETQ. V gave up 2 bases and J gave up 5 bases, with 17 bases separating them. This CDR3 is built from 15 residues. DNA for the CDR3: TGCGCCAGCAGCTTCTCACGGTCTGTGGAGGACGAGCAGTACTTC. Amino acid sequence: CASSFSRSVEDEQYF.

The genes are TRBV20-1 and TRBJ2-7, with 8 bases fitting TRBD2. J was trimmed by 1 base and V by 1 base; bases with no gene match: 3. This CDR3 is built from 14 residues. CDR1 is DFQATT, CDR2 SNEGSKA, per germline (reference sequence). The CDR3 coding sequence is TGCAGTGCTAGAGTCGCTAGCGGGTCCTACGAGCAGTACTTC. Protein sequence: CSARVASGSYEQYF.

This chain joins TRBV7-9 and TRBJ2-2, with D possibly TRBD1 on 5 matching bases. V lost 5 bases and J lost 7, with 14 bases in between. Germline V gene data show CDR1 as SEHNR and CDR2 as FQNEAQ (reference sequence). This CDR3 has 14 amino acids. The CDR3, as DNA: TGTGCCAGCAGCCACCCCAGGGTTGACGGGGAGCTGTTTTTT. Encoded protein: CASSHPRVDGELFF.